Presented here are 28 T cell receptor beta chains from one specimen sequenced in a study of early T cells in non-severe SARS-CoV-2 infection (dated by TCRdb to the early 2020s). Preparation of the library involved 5' RACE. Sequenced using a NextSeq 500. TCRdb trimmed public reads at Q25 via fastp, called clones via MiXCR and kept in-frame beta chains. Rows matching on CDR3 protein sequence are summarized as one entry with the most common DNA and genes. Counted in this sample were tens of thousands of distinct CDR3 sequences; 15% to 20% of them appeared once. Of the sample, around 5% is held by the ten largest clones. This specimen consisted of whole blood, obtained at baseline. These receptors all come from an adult who was a healthcare worker with PCR-confirmed SARS-CoV-2 infection or an uninfected control (not recorded which).

The CDR3 coding sequence is TGTGCCAGCTCACTCCGACAGGGAAGGGGGGACTATGGCTACACCTTC. Its protein product is CASSLRQGRGDYGYTF. The V gene is TRBV18, the J gene TRBJ1-2, with 7 bases aligning to TRBD1. Per germline, CDR1 KGHSH and CDR2 LQKENI. CDR3 length: 16 residues. The V segment lost 4 bases and the J segment 3 bases; nucleotides outside the gene matches: 11.

The chain has TRBV28 and TRBJ2-7; 11 nucleotides line up with TRBD1. CDR1 is MDHEN and CDR2 is SYDVKM in the germline V gene. The CDR3 extends over 14 amino acids. V was pared by 3 bases and J by 5 bases, with 3 bases of the junction left unmatched. Written as DNA, the CDR3 is TGTGCCAGCAGTTTGGGACAGGGGGGTAACGAGCAGTACTTC. Amino acid sequence: CASSLGQGGNEQYF.

This clonotype was counted only a few times. The V call is TRBV11-2, the J call TRBJ2-7; tentatively, D is TRBD2 (6 bases). CDR3 size: 15 residues. The germline CDR1 and CDR2 sequences are SGHAT and FQNNGV. V dropped 4 bases and J dropped 3 bases, with 16 bases sitting between them. The CDR3 sequence is CASSSPGGMGYEQYF. In nucleotides, the CDR3 is TGTGCCAGCAGCTCTCCCGGGGGAATGGGCTACGAGCAGTACTTC.

This clonotype appeared many times. This chain joins TRBV7-9 and TRBJ2-1; no clear D. The CDR3 spans 11 residues. The germline CDR1 and CDR2 sequences are SEHNR and FQNEAQ (reference sequence). The V end lost 5 bases, the J end lost 9 bases, and 8 bases lay between the germline ends. CDR3 sequence (DNA): TGTGCCAGCAGCGACGACATTGAGCAGTTCTTC. It encodes CASSDDIEQFF.

In this sample, this clonotype turned up a few times. The chain uses TRBV20-1 and TRBJ1-6; 7 bases fit TRBD1. Germline lookup yields CDR1 DFQATT and CDR2 SNEGSKA (reference sequence). The J segment lost 11 bases and the V segment lost 6 bases, leaving 7 bases of the junction unmatched. There are 12 residues in the CDR3. CDR3 sequence (DNA): TGCAGTGCAAACCGACAGGGCACACCCCTCCACTTT. The encoded protein is CSANRQGTPLHF.

This clonotype came up a few times. V is TRBV5-4 and J is TRBJ2-5; TRBD2 agrees at 8 bases. The CDR3 extends over 15 amino acids. Germline V gene lookup returns CDR1 SGHNT and CDR2 YYREEE (reference sequence). The ends lost 4 bases at V and 3 bases at J; junction bases unmatched: 8. Here the CDR3 DNA reads TGTGCCAGCAGCGTGGCCGGGACTAGGAAAGAGACCCAGTACTTC. Amino acids: CASSVAGTRKETQYF.

This clonotype was counted a few times. This chain links TRBV7-7 with TRBJ2-3; D possibly corresponds to TRBD1 (6 bases). CDR1 is SSHAT, CDR2 FNYEAQ, per germline (reference sequence). The CDR3 extends over 13 amino acids. V was shortened by 5 bases and J by 3 bases, with 9 bases between the two germline ends. For the CDR3, the DNA is TGTGCCAGCAGCGCTGGACAGACAGATACGCAGTATTTT. Amino acids: CASSAGQTDTQYF.

The chain employs TRBV5-1 and TRBJ2-2; a possible D gene is TRBD2 (6 bases). V was cut by 1 base and J by 3 bases, with 13 bases left in between. Germline V lookup: CDR1 SGHRS, CDR2 YFSETQ. The CDR3 runs to 16 residues. The CDR3 protein is CASSLPAGPDTGELFF. CDR3 nucleotide sequence: TGCGCCAGCAGCTTGCCGGCGGGACCCGACACCGGGGAGCTGTTTTTT.

This clonotype was seen ten or more times. This rearrangement joins TRBV20-1 to TRBJ1-5; weak D call: TRBD1 (5 bases). CDR1 and CDR2 from the germline V gene are DFQATT and SNEGSKA (reference sequence). This CDR3 has 12 amino acids. V shed 4 bases and J shed 2 bases, with 6 bases lying between them. This CDR3 reads CSAKQGNQPQHF. In DNA, the CDR3 is TGCAGTGCTAAACAGGGCAATCAGCCCCAGCATTTT.

This clonotype has a count of ten or more. DNA of the CDR3: TGTGCCAGCAGTAAGCCCCTCAACGGGACAACCACCTACAATGAGCAGTTCTTC. Protein product: CASSKPLNGTTTYNEQFF. The chain recombines TRBV6-2 or TRBV6-3 with TRBJ2-1, with D perhaps matching TRBD1 (6 bases). Germline V gives CDR1 MNHEY, CDR2 SVGEGT. Between the trimmed V and J ends, which lost 5 bases and 2 bases, there was a span of 22 bases. The CDR3 extends over 18 amino acids.

This clonotype has just a few counts. The V and J genes are TRBV7-8 and TRBJ1-1; tentatively, D is TRBD1 (6 bases). The germline CDR1 and CDR2 sequences are SGHVS and FQNEAQ. This CDR3 is 15 amino acids long. V was cut by 1 base and J by 0 bases, with 9 bases left in between. The CDR3 nucleotides read TGTGCCAGCAGCTTAGGTGGGGGCTTGAACACTGAAGCTTTCTTT. Protein: CASSLGGGLNTEAFF.

This clonotype has only a few counts. V gene TRBV5-6 combines with J gene TRBJ2-7; 7 bases agree with TRBD1. There are 13 residues in the CDR3. After removal of 2 bases from V and 4 bases from J, the junction contained 3 bases not matched to a gene. Germline assignment: CDR1 SGHDT and CDR2 YYEEEE. The CDR3 nucleotides are TGTGCCAGCAGCTTTCCGGACAGGTACGAGCAGTACTTC. Residues: CASSFPDRYEQYF.

V usage is TRBV18 and J usage is TRBJ1-1; D might be TRBD1 (5 bases). Looked up from germline, CDR1 is KGHSH and CDR2 is LQKENI. The ends were cut back, 2 bases at V and 1 base at J, with 11 bases in the middle. The CDR3 runs to 15 residues. The CDR3 is CASSPTGRENTEAFF. The CDR3, as DNA: TGTGCCAGCTCACCAACAGGACGGGAGAACACTGAAGCTTTCTTT.

This clonotype came up a few times. V and J are TRBV7-9 and TRBJ2-7; D is ambiguous. The CDR3 sequence is 16 residues long. The ends were cut back, 5 bases at V and 4 bases at J, with 21 bases in the middle. The germline CDR1 and CDR2 sequences are SEHNR and FQNEAQ (reference sequence). CDR3 sequence reads: CASSRTKGRGPYEQYF. For the CDR3, the DNA is TGTGCCAGCAGCCGCACAAAAGGCAGAGGACCGTACGAGCAGTACTTC.

This clonotype has at least ten counts. The J gene is TRBJ2-1, the V gene TRBV24-1; D is perhaps TRBD2 (5 bases). CDR3 size: 18 residues. V gave up 5 bases and J gave up 1 base, with 20 bases separating them. In germline, CDR1 is KGHDR, CDR2 SFDVKD. The DNA of the CDR3 is TGTGCCACCAGTGCCGCCCGGGAAGGACTGTCATCCTACAATGAGCAGTTCTTC. Translated: CATSAAREGLSSYNEQFF.

This chain connects TRBV6-5 to TRBJ1-5; D not certain. CDR1 and CDR2 from the germline V gene are MNHEY and SVGAGI. This CDR3 has 13 amino acids. Trimming shortened V by 0 bases and J by 0 bases, and 0 bases separated the two germline ends. The CDR3 here is CASSYSSNQPQHF. The DNA of the CDR3 is TGTGCCAGCAGTTACTCTAGCAATCAGCCCCAGCATTTT.

This clonotype was detected a few times. The chain has TRBV12-3 or TRBV12-4 and TRBJ1-4; 8 bases fit TRBD1. The V and J ends lost 3 bases and 5 bases, in that order; junction bases with no gene match: 2. CDR3 length: 14 amino acids. The CDR3 DNA reads TGTGCCAGCAGTTTGGGACAGGAGAATGAAAAACTGTTTTTT. Its translation: CASSLGQENEKLFF.

This clonotype was found a few times. This CDR3 reads CASAGGSNQPQHF. Written as DNA, the CDR3 is TGTGCTAGTGCGGGGGGAAGCAATCAGCCCCAGCATTTT. This rearrangement joins TRBV12-5 to TRBJ1-5; tentative D call: TRBD1 (5 bases). The V gene lost 7 bases and the J gene lost 1 base, with 8 bases spanning the gap. CDR1 is LGHNT and CDR2 is FRNRAP in the germline V gene. This CDR3 has 13 residues. The entire variable domain, with the rest obtained from reference TRBV12-5 and TRBJ1-5, is as follows: DARVTQTPRHKVTEMGQEVTMRCQPILGHNTVFWYRQTMMQGLELLAYFRNRAPLDDSGMPKDRFSAEMPDATLATLKIQPSEPRDSAVYFCASAGGSNQPQHFGDGTRLSIL.

This clonotype was detected only a few times. The gene calls are TRBV11-2 and TRBJ2-5; 8 bases fit TRBD2. This CDR3 comprises 15 residues. Per the germline V gene, CDR1 is SGHAT and CDR2 is FQNNGV. Trimming cost V 1 base and J 5 bases; bases outside gene matches: 6. This CDR3 reads CASSLVSGSQETQYF. CDR3 bases: TGTGCCAGCAGCTTAGTGAGCGGGAGCCAGGAGACCCAGTACTTC.

This chain joins TRBV28 and TRBJ1-1, with 7 bases identical to TRBD1. The V segment lost 6 bases and the J segment 3 bases; nucleotides outside the gene matches: 7. The CDR3 loop spans 14 amino acids. Germline CDR1 is MDHEN and CDR2 is SYDVKM. The CDR3, as DNA: TGTGCCAGCAGGCATGACAGGGTCGACACTGAAGCTTTCTTT. As protein: CASRHDRVDTEAFF.

The chain joins TRBV7-9 to TRBJ2-1; perhaps TRBD1 as D (6 bases). Germline V gene sequence: CDR1 SEHNR, CDR2 FQNEAQ (reference sequence). This CDR3 has 14 amino acids. V was shortened by 3 bases and J by 8 bases, with 14 bases between the two germline ends. The CDR3 DNA is TGTGCCAGCAGCTTGGGACATCCGGAGGATGAGCAGTTCTTC. Its translation: CASSLGHPEDEQFF. Combining the CDR3 with reference TRBV7-9 and TRBJ2-1 gives the whole variable domain DTGVSQNPRHKITKRGQNVTFRCDPISEHNRLYWYRQTLGQGPEFLTYFQNEAQLEKSRLLSDRFSAERPKGSFSTLEIQRTEQGDSAMYLCASSLGHPEDEQFFGPGTRLTVL.

This clonotype was counted at least ten times. V usage is TRBV7-6 and J usage is TRBJ2-3, with D unresolved. CDR1 is SGHVS, CDR2 FNYEAQ, per germline. The CDR3 is made up of 16 amino acids. V was pared by 11 bases and J by 0 bases, with 21 bases between. DNA for the CDR3: TGTGCCCACTCTGCTAGTTTTCGGCTAAGCACAGATACGCAGTATTTT. Protein: CAHSASFRLSTDTQYF.

This clonotype has only a few counts. The genes are TRBV29-1 and TRBJ2-1; D is uncertain. There are 11 residues in the CDR3. The V gene lost 5 bases and the J gene lost 6 bases, with 8 bases spanning the gap. Germline CDR1 is SQVTM and CDR2 is ANQGSEA. The DNA of the CDR3 is TGCAGCGTTCGGGTGAGCAATGAGCAGTTCTTC. This codes for CSVRVSNEQFF.

This clonotype was counted ten times or more. The chain carries TRBV5-4 and TRBJ2-1; D may be TRBD1 (5 bases). The length of the CDR3 is 15 residues. The V and J ends lost 1 base and 4 bases respectively, with 12 bases between them. CDR1 and CDR2 (germline): SGHNT, YYREEE (reference sequence). This chain's CDR3 is CASSLSSGLYNEQFF. For the CDR3, the DNA is TGTGCCAGCAGCTTGAGCTCAGGGTTGTACAATGAGCAGTTCTTC.

This clonotype was counted at least ten times. The chain recombines TRBV12-3 or TRBV12-4 with TRBJ2-7; D is possibly TRBD2 (5 bases). The length of the CDR3 is 12 residues. V was cut by 6 bases and J by 4 bases, with 10 bases left in between. The CDR3 sequence is CASSPSGYEQYF. CDR3 DNA sequence: TGTGCCAGCAGCCCCTCGGGGTACGAGCAGTACTTC.

This clonotype was picked up a small number of times. J is TRBJ1-6 and V is TRBV12-3 or TRBV12-4, with 7 bases aligning to TRBD1. This CDR3 has 14 amino acids. The trim removed 5 bases at V and 8 bases at J, leaving 6 bases unmatched. The CDR3 DNA reads TGTGCCAGCAGTCCCGGGACAGCCTATTCACCCCTCCACTTT. As protein: CASSPGTAYSPLHF.

This clonotype was recorded many times. V is TRBV20-1 and J is TRBJ1-6; D unclear. This CDR3 comprises 12 residues. CDR1 is DFQATT, CDR2 SNEGSKA, per germline (reference sequence). V was cut by 3 bases and J by 8 bases, with 8 bases left in between. The CDR3 sequence: CSASLVHSPLHF. Written as DNA, the CDR3 is TGCAGTGCTAGTTTGGTTCATTCACCCCTCCACTTT.

The chain carries TRBV11-2 and TRBJ2-3; D remains ambiguous. The CDR3 extends over 15 amino acids. Trimming removed 4 bases from V and 4 bases from J, with 15 bases in between. Germline V gene lookup returns CDR1 SGHAT and CDR2 FQNNGV. The CDR3 sequence: CASSSTPRSSDTQYF. The CDR3 region has the DNA TGTGCCAGCAGCTCGACCCCTAGGTCCTCAGATACGCAGTATTTT.